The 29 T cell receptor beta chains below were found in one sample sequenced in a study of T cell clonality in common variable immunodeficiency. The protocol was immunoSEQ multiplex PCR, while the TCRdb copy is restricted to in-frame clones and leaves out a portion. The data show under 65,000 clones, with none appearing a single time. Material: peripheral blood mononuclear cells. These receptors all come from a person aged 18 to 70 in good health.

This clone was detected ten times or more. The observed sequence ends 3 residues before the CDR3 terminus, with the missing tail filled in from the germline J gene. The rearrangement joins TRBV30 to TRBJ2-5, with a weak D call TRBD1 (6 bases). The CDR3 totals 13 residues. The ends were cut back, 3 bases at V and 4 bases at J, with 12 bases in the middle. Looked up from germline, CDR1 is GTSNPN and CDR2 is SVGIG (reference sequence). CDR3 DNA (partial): TGTGCCTGGAGATCCAGGGGAGTAGAGACC. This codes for CAWRSRGVET. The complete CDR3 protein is CAWRSRGVETQYF.

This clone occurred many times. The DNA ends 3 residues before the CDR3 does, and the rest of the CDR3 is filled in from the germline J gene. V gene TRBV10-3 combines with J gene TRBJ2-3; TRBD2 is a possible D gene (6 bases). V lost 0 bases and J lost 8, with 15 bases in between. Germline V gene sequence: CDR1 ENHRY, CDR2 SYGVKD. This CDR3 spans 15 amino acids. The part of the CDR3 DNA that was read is TGTGCCATCAGTGAGTCTCAACGGGGGTCGGCTACG. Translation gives CAISESQRGSAT. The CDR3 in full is CAISESQRGSATQYF.

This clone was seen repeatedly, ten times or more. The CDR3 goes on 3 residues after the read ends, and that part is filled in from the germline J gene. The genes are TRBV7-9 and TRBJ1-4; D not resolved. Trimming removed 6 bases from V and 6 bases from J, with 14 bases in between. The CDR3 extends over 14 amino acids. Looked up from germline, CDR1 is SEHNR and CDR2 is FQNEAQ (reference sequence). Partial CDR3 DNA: TGTGCCAGCAGGAGTCGAGGTGGGCATGAAAAA. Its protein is CASRSRGGHEK. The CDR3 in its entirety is CASRSRGGHEKLFF.

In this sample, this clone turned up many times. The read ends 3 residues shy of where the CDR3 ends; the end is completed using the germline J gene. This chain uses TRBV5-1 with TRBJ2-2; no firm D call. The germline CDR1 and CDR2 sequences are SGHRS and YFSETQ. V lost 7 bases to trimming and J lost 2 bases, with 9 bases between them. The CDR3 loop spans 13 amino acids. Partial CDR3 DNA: TGCGCCAGCCGCGCGGTTAACACCGGGGAG. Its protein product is CASRAVNTGE. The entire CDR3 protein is CASRAVNTGELFF. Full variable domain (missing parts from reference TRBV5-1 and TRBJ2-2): KAGVTQTPRYLIKTRGQQVTLSCSPISGHRSVSWYQQTPGQGLQFLFEYFSETQRNKGNFPGRFSGRQFSNSRSEMNVSTLELGDSALYLCASRAVNTGELFFGEGSRLTVL.

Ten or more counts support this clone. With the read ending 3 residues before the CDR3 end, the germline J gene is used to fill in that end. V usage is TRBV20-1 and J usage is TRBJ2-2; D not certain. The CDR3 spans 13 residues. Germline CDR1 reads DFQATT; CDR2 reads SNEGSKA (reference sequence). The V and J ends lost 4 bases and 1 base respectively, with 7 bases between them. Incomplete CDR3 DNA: TGCAGTGCTACAGGCCTGAACACCGGGGAG. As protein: CSATGLNTGE. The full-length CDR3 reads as CSATGLNTGELFF.

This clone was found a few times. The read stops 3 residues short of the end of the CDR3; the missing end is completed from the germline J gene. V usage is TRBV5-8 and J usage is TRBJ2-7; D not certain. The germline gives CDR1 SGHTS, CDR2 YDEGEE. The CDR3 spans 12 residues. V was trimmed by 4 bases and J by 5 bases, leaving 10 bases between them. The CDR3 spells CASSPRRDEQYF. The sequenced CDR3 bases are TGTGCCAGCAGCCCCCGAAGGGACGAG.

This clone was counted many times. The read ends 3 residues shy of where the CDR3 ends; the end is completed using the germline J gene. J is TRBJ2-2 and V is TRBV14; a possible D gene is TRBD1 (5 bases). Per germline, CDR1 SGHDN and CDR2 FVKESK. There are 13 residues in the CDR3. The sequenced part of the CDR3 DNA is TGTGCCAGCAGCGCCCGACAGAATGAAAAG. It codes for CASSARQNEK. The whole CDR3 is CASSARQNEKLFF.

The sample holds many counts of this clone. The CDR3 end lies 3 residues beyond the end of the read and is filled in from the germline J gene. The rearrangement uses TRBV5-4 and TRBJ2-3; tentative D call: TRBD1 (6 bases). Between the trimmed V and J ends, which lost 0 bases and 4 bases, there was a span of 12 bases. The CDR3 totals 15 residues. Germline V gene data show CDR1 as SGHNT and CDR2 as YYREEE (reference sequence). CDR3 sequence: CASSLGGRGADTQYF. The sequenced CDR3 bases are TGTGCCAGCAGCTTGGGGGGGCGAGGCGCAGATACG.

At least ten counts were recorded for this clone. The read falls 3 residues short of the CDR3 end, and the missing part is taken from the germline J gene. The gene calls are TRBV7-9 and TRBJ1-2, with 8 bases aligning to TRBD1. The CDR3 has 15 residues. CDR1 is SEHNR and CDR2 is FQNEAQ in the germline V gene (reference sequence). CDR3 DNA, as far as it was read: TGTGCCAGCAGCTTAGATGACAGGACAGGGACCGGC. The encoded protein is CASSLDDRTGTG. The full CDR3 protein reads CASSLDDRTGTGYTF. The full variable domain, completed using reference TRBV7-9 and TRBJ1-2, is DTGVSQNPRHKITKRGQNVTFRCDPISEHNRLYWYRQTLGQGPEFLTYFQNEAQLEKSRLLSDRFSAERPKGSFSTLEIQRTEQGDSAMYLCASSLDDRTGTGYTFGSGTRLTVV.

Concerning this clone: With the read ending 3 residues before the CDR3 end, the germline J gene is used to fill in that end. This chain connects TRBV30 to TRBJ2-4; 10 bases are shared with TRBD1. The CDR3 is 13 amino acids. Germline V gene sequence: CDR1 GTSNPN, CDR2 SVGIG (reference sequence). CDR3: CAWSRGTGDGQYF. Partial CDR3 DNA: TGTGCCTGGAGTCGGGGGACAGGGGATGGT. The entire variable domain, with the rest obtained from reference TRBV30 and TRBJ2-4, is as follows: SQTIHQWPATLVQPVGSPLSLECTVEGTSNPNLYWYRQAAGRGLQLLFYSVGIGQISSEVPQNLSASRPQDRQFILSSKKLLLSDSGFYLCAWSRGTGDGQYFGAGTRLSVL.

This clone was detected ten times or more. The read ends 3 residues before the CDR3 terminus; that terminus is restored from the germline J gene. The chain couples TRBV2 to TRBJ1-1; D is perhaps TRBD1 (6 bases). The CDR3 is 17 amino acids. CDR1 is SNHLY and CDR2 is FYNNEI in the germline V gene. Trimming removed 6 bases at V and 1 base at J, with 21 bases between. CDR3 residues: CASSRKGRDTRNTEAFF. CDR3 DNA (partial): TGTGCCAGCAGCAGAAAGGGCCGGGACACTAGGAACACTGAA.

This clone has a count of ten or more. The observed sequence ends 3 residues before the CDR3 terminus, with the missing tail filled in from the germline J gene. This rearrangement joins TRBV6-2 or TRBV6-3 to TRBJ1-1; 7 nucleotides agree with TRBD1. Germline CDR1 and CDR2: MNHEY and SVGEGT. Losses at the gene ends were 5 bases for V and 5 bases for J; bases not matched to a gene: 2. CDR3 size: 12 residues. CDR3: CASSLTGTEAFF. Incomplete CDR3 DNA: TGTGCCAGCAGTCTGACAGGGACTGAA.

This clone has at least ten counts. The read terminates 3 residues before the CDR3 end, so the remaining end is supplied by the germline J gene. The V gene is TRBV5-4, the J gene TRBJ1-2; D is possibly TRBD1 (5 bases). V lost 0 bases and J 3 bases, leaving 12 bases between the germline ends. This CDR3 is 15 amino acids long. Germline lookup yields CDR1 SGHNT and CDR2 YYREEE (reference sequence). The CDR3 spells CASSLGLLRDYGYTF. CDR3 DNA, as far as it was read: TGTGCCAGCAGCTTGGGCCTACTCAGGGACTATGGC.

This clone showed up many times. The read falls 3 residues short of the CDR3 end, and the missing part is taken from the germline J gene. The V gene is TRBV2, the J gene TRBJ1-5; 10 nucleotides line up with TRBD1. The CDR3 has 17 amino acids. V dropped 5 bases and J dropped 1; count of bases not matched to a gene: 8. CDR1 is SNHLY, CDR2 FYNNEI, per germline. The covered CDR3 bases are TGTGCCAGCAGTCAGACAGGGGGCGTTTTAAGCAATCAGCCC. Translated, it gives CASSQTGGVLSNQP. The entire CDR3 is CASSQTGGVLSNQPQHF.

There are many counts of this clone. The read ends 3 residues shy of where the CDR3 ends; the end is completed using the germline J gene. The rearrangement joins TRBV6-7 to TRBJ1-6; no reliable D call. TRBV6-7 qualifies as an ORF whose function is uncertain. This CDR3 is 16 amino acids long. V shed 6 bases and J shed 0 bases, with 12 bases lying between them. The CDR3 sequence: CASRSQWRSYNSPLHF. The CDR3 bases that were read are TGTGCCAGCAGATCACAGTGGCGCTCCTATAATTCACCC.

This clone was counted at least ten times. The DNA read from the CDR3 is TGTGCCAGCAGCTTGAGGTTTAGGGGAGAGACC. This encodes CASSLRFRGET. The entire CDR3 protein reads CASSLRFRGETQYF. The rearrangement links TRBV5-4 to TRBJ2-5; TRBD1 might be the D (5 bases). The read is 3 residues too short to cover the CDR3 end, so that end is filled in from the germline J gene. The germline V gene encodes CDR1 SGHNT and CDR2 YYREEE (reference sequence). V shed 1 base and J shed 4 bases, with 11 bases lying between them. This CDR3 spans 14 amino acids.

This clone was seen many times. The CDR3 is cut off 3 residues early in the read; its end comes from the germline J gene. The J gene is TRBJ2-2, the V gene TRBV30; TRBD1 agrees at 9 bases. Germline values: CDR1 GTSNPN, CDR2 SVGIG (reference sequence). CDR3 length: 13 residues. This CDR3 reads CANARTGDEKLFF. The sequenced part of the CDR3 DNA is TGTGCCAACGCCAGGACAGGGGATGAAAAG.

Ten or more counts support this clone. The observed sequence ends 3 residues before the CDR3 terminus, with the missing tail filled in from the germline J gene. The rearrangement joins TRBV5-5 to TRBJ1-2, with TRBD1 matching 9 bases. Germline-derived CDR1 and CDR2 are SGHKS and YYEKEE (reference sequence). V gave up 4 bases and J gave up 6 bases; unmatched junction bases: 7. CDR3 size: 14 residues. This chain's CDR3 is CASSLFTGGDGYTF. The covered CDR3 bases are TGTGCCAGCAGCCTGTTCACAGGGGGCGATGGC.

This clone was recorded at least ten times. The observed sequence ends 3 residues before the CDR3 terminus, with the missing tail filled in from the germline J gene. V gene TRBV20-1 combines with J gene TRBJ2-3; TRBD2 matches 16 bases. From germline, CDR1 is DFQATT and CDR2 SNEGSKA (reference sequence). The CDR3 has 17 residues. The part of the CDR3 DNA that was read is TGCAGTGCTAGAGCGGGACTAGCGGGGGGGAACCAAGAGACG. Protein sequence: CSARAGLAGGNQET. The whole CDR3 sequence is CSARAGLAGGNQETQYF.

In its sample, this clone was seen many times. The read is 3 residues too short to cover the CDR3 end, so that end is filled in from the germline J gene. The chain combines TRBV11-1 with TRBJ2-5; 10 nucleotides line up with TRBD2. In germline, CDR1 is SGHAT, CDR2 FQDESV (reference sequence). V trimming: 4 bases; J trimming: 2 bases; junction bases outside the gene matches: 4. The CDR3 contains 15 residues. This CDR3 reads CASSYQLAGQETQYF. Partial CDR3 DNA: TGTGCCAGCAGCTATCAACTAGCGGGGCAAGAGACC.

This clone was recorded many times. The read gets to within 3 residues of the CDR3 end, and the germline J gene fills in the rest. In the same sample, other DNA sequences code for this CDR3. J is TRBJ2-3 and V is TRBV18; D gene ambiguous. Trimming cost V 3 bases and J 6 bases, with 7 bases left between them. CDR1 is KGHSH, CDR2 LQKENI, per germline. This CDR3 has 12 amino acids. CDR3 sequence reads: CASSPPGDTQYF. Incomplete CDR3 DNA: TGTGCCAGCTCACCTCCCGGGGATACG.

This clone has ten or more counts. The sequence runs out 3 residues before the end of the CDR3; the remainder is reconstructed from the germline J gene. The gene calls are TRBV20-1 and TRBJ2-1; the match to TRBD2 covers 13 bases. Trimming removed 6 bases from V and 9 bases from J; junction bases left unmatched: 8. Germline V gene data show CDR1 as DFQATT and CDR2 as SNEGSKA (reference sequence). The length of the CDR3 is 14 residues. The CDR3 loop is CSAPLRTSGSEQFF. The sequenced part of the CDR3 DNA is TGCAGTGCCCCCCTGCGGACTAGCGGGAGTGAG.

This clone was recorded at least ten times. The sequenced part of the CDR3 DNA is TGTGCCAGCAGCCAAGCGGGGGGGCGCAATGAG. Translation: CASSQAGGRNE. The whole CDR3 reads CASSQAGGRNEQFF. The chain has TRBV7-8 and TRBJ2-1, with 10 bases identical to TRBD2. Sequencing ends 3 residues short of the CDR3 end; the germline J gene provides the rest. The trim removed 5 bases at V and 6 bases at J, leaving 4 bases unmatched. CDR1 SGHVS and CDR2 FQNEAQ come from the germline V gene. CDR3 length: 14 residues.

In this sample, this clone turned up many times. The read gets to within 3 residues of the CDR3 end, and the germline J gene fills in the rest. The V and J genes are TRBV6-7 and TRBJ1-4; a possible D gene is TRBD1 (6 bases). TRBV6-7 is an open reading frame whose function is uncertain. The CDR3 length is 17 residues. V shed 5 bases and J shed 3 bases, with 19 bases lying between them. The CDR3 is CASSGKLHRAANEKLFF. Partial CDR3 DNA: TGTGCCAGCAGTGGCAAACTTCACAGGGCTGCTAATGAAAAA.

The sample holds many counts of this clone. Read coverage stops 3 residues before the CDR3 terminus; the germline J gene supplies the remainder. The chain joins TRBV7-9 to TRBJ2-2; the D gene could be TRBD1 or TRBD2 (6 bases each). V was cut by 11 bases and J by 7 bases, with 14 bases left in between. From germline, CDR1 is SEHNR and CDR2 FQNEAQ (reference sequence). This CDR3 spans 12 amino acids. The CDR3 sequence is CAGSGEVGELFF. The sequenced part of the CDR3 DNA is TGTGCCGGATCAGGGGAGGTCGGGGAG.

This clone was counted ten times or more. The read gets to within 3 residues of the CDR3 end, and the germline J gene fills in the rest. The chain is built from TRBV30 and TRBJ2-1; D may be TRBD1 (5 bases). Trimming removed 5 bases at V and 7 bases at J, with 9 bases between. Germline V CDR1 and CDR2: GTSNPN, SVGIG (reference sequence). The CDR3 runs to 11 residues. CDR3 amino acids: CAWGHSNEQFF. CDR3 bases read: TGTGCCTGGGGACACAGTAATGAG.

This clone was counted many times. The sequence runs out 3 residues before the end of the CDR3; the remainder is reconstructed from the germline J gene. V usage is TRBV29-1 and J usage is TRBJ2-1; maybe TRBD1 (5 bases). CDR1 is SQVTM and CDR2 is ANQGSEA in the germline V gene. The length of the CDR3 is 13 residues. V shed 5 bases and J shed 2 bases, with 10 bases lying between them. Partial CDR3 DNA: TGCAGCGTTTCCAGGGCAACCTACAATGAG. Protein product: CSVSRATYNE. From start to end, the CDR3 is CSVSRATYNEQFF.

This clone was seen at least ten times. Incomplete CDR3 DNA: TGTGCCAGTACCTATGGGACAGGGGTTAGGCAGCCC. This codes for CASTYGTGVRQP. The full CDR3 protein reads CASTYGTGVRQPQHF. The chain recombines TRBV19 with TRBJ1-5, with 10 bases that match TRBD1. The read terminates 3 residues ahead of where the CDR3 ends, so the germline J gene completes it. The CDR3 runs to 15 residues. With V trimmed by 7 bases and J by 7 bases, 10 bases remained unmatched. Germline loops: CDR1 LNHDA, CDR2 SQIVND (reference sequence).

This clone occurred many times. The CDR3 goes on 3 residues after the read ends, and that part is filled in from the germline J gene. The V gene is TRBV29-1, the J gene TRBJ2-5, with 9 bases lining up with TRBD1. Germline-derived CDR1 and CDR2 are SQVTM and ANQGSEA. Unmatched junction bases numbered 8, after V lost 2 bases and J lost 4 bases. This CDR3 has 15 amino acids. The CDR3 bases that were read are TGCAGCGTTGAAATAAGAGGGGACAGGGCAGAGACC. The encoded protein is CSVEIRGDRAET. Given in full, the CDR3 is CSVEIRGDRAETQYF.